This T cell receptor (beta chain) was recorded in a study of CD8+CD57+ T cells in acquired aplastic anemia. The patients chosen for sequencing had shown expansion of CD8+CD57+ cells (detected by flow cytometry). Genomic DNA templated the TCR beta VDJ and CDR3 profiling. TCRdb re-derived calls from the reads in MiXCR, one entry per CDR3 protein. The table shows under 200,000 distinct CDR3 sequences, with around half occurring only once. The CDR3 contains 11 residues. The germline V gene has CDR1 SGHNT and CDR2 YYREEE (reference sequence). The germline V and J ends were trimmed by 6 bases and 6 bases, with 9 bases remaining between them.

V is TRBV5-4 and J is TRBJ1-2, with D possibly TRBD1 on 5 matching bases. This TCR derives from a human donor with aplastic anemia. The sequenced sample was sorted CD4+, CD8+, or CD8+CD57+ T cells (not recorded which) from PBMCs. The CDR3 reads CASKGNHGYTF. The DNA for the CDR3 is TGTGCCAGCAAGGGGAACCATGGCTACACCTTC.